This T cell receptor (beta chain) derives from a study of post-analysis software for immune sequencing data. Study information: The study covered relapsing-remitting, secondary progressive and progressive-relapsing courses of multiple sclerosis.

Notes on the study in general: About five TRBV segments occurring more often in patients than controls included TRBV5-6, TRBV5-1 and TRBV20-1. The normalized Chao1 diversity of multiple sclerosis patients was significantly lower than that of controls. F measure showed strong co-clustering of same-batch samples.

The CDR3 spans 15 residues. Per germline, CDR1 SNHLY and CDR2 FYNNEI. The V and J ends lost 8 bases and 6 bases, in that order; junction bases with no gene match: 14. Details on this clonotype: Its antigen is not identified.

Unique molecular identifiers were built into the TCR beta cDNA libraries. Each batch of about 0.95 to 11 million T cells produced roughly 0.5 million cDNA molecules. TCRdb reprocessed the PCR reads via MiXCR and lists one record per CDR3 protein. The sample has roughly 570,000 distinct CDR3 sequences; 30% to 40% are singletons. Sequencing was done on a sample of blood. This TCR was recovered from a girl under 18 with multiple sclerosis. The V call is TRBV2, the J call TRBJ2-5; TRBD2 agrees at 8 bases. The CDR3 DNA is TGTGCCAGCCTCCTTGAGGCGGGGGGAGGAAAGACCCAGTACTTC. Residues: CASLLEAGGGKTQYF.